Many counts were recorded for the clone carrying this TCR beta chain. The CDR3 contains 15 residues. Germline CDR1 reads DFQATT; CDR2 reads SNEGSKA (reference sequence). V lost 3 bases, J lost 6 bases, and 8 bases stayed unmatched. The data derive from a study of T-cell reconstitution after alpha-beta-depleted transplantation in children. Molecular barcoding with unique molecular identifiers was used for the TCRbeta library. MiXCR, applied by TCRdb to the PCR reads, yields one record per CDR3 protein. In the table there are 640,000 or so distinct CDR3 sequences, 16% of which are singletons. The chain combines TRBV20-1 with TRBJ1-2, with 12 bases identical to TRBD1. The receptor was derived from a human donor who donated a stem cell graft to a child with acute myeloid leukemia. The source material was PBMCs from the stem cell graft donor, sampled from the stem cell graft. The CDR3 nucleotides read TGCAGTGCTAGGATTGGGACAGGGGGCCCCGATGGCTACACCTTC. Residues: CSARIGTGGPDGYTF.